Sequencing of this T cell receptor (beta chain) was carried out in a study of sequential checkpoint blockade in melanoma. Study information: First-line arms were nivolumab then ipilimumab, or the reverse, randomized 1:1.

V lost 1 base to trimming and J lost 6 bases, with 13 bases between them. Germline V gene sequence: CDR1 SEHNR, CDR2 FQNEAQ (reference sequence). This CDR3 is built from 14 residues. Noted treatment: randomized to nivolumab then ipilimumab (arm A) or the reverse (arm B). DNA-damaging chemotherapy had not been given to any patient beforehand. From thawed PBMCs, live CD3+CD8+ cells negative for CD19 and CD56 were sorted. Here immunoSEQ multiplex PCR was the method, and the copy in TCRdb shows in-frame clones only, minus some. The repertoire has about 10,000 clones, 70% to 85% of them found once; the top ten carry under 65%.

The sample in question was CD8+ T cells sorted from blood (inferred from file names), obtained from a patient given nivolumab and ipilimumab in sequence. This TCR was sampled from a human donor with melanoma. V gene TRBV7-9 combines with J gene TRBJ2-7; TRBD1 is a possible D gene (5 bases). CDR3 nucleotide sequence: TGTGCCAGCAGCTTAGGAGCAGGGCGTCCCGAGCAGTACTTC. Its protein product is CASSLGAGRPEQYF.